This TCR beta chain was identified in a study of cytomegalovirus exposure and HLA in healthy donors (dated by TCRdb to the late 2010s). General notes on the study: The roughly 670 repertoires of the first cohort and the 120 validation repertoires were produced on the same platform, according to a later analysis. To predict cytomegalovirus infection status, the study brought together high-throughput TCR immunosequencing, statistical association of individual TCRs with disease status, and machine learning. The study aimed to test whether cataloging public T cell receptors could reveal signatures of past pathogen exposure. Besides the first cohort of 666 subjects, a separate validation cohort made up of over 95 different subjects was used.

Separate from the roughly 650-subject first cohort, the validation cohort of 95 to 150 subjects was the group to which the donors belonged. The library came from the immunoSEQ multiplex PCR assay. Processing in the source paper ran as follows. A statistical classification framework was built for diagnosing cytomegalovirus status from the catalog of TCR beta chain sequences. The table was pulled from immuneACCESS by TCRdb, which kept in-frame rearrangements only. Such tables lose some clones; where checked, under half of the loss comes from unresolved V genes, and the rest has no known cause. V and J calls and clone size are copied from that table; D and trimming were computed from the DNA. The table for this sample lists roughly 90,000 clones; about 93% of them were counted only once. 1.1% of the sample is held by the ten biggest clonotypes. Concerning this clone: Its antigen specificity is not known. Per-base quality was not reported, and no clone a single base away is much larger than it.

The investigation overall reported the following: Subsequent analysis determined that TCRs grouped into clusters in the first cohort also showed a tendency toward co-occurrence across the 130 or so validation repertoires, and approximately 94% of cluster scores exceeded 0. Cytomegalovirus status was reported to be diagnosed by the classifier with high specificity and sensitivity in both the original and validation cohorts. Most TCR sequences were seen in very few donors, while some public TCRs were found in many individuals. The study listed 150 to 200 TCR beta chains as associated with cytomegalovirus. All 120 or so repertoires were used to score co-occurrence in the validation cohort in a later analysis, because that analysis had no HLA typing for the cohort. The authors suggested that the approach could potentially be extended to other disease states and immunological phenotypes. A few of the identified cytomegalovirus-associated TCR beta chains were confirmed in vitro to be specific for cytomegalovirus antigens.

Sequencing was carried out using PBMCs. The sequence came from a woman aged 25 to 39 in good health and CMV-seropositive.

The CDR3 corresponds to CASSNLRGRYNEQYF. The DNA sequence follows: TGTGCCAGCAGCAATCTCCGCGGGAGGTACAACGAGCAGTACTTC. The V and J segments used are TRBV5-4 and TRBJ2-7; a stretch of 8 junction bases matches TRBD2. The germline V and J ends show losses of 4 bases and 5 bases respectively, and no gene match explains 11 bases of the junction. According to the germline V gene (reference sequence), CDR1 reads SGHNT and CDR2 reads YYREEE. Including cysteine and phenylalanine, the CDR3 has 15 amino acids. The retained sequence is limited to the CDR3, 45 bases, with the frame set at the first base.